The clone carrying this T cell receptor (beta chain) was picked up a small number of times. The same CDR3 arises from other DNA sequences in this sample as well. This sample was included in a study of blood T cell repertoires in COVID-19. Germline lookup yields CDR1 KGHSH and CDR2 LQKENI. The CDR3 spans 15 residues. The V gene end was trimmed by 2 bases and the J gene end by 4 bases; junction bases not matched to a gene: 1. Source study methods: Researchers report that nucleated cell counts were estimated from reference gene primer amplification. Only in-frame clones appear in the TCRdb table, and some are missing; sequencing was by immunoSEQ multiplex PCR. V, J and clone size reflect that table, while D and trimming were determined from the DNA. The sample consists of under 250,000 clones, approximately 85% of them appearing once.

Sequences were obtained from PBMCs or T cells enriched from blood (not recorded which). This TCR was sampled from a woman aged 45-65 years with acute COVID-19. This chain uses TRBV18 with TRBJ1-5; 11 nucleotides match TRBD1. Written as DNA, the CDR3 is TGTGCCAGCTCACCAGGGACAGGGGGTAATCAGCCCCAGCATTTT. Amino acids: CASSPGTGGNQPQHF.